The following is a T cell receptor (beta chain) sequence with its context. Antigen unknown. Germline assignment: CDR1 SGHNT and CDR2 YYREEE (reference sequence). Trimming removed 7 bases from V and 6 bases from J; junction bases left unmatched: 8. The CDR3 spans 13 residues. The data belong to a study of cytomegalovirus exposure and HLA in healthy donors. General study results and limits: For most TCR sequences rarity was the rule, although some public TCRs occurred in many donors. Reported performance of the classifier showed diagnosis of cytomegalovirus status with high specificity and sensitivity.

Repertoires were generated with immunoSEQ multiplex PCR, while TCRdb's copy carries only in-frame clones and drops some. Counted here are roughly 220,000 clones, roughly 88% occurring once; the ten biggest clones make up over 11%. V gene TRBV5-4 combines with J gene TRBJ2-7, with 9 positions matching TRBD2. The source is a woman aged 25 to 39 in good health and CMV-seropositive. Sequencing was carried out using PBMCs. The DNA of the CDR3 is TGTGCCAGCCTGGGACCTAGCGGGACCGAGCAGTACTTC. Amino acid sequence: CASLGPSGTEQYF.